These 22 T cell receptor beta chains originate from one sample sequenced in a study of beta chain features in type 1 diabetes (dated by TCRdb to the late 2010s). Library preparation employed the immunoSEQ multiplex PCR assay. All of the isolated RNA was reverse transcribed with the High Capacity cDNA Reverse Transcription Kit, so expressed TCRB transcripts were sequenced. TCRdb carries this immuneACCESS record with in-frame sequences only. Its versions omit some clonotypes, under half of them owing to an unresolved V gene in the studies checked, with the rest unexplained. Counted in this sample were 150,000 to 190,000 clones; under 9.5% of them appeared once. Of the sample, almost 0.65% is held by the ten largest clones. The sample consisted of central memory CD4+ T cells from blood. Every receptor here comes from a man aged 18 to 30 in good health.

In this sample, this clone turned up a few times. The chain recombines TRBV7-2 with TRBJ2-5; 8 bases are shared with TRBD1. The V gene end was trimmed by 8 bases and the J gene end by 3 bases; junction bases not matched to a gene: 14. CDR3 length equals 16 residues. Germline V gene lookup returns CDR1 SGHTA and CDR2 FQGNSA. The CDR3, as DNA: TGTGCCAGCCCCTTAGGGGGAAGACAGGGGAAAGAGACCCAGTACTTC. It codes for CASPLGGRQGKETQYF.

The rearrangement links TRBV5-1 to TRBJ2-3; 8 nucleotides line up with TRBD1. Germline V CDR1 and CDR2: SGHRS, YFSETQ. The V gene end was trimmed by 0 bases and the J gene end by 4 bases; junction bases not matched to a gene: 7. CDR3 size: 16 residues. For the CDR3, the DNA is TGCGCCAGCAGCTTGGCGGCTTCGACAGGGGCAGATACGCAGTATTTT. As protein: CASSLAASTGADTQYF.

In this sample, this clone turned up a few times. V usage is TRBV21-1 and J usage is TRBJ1-2; the table's D call, TRBD1, was not checked against the DNA. TRBV21-1 is an annotated pseudogene. The CDR3 runs to 16 residues. In DNA, the CDR3 is TGTGCCACCCCCCCCGGGACAGGGGGCGATAACTATGGCTACACCTTC. It translates to CATPPGTGGDNYGYTF.

This clone was found a few times. The V gene is TRBV5-4, the J gene TRBJ2-2; D possibly corresponds to TRBD1 (5 bases). The CDR3 runs 15 residues. The germline V and J ends were trimmed by 1 base and 4 bases, with 11 bases remaining between them. The germline V gene encodes CDR1 SGHNT and CDR2 YYREEE (reference sequence). CDR3 amino acids: CASSLIGVSTGELFF. The CDR3 DNA follows: TGTGCCAGCAGCTTGATAGGGGTTTCCACCGGGGAGCTGTTTTTT.

V gene TRBV28 combines with J gene TRBJ1-4; no clear D gene. CDR1 and CDR2 from the germline V gene are MDHEN and SYDVKM. The CDR3 covers 14 residues. V lost 2 bases, J lost 0 bases, and 4 bases lay in between. The CDR3 here is CASSLITTNEKLFF. In DNA form, the CDR3 reads TGTGCCAGCAGTTTAATAACAACTAATGAAAAACTGTTTTTT. The whole variable domain, remainder taken from reference TRBV28 and TRBJ1-4, is DVKVTQSSRYLVKRTGEKVFLECVQDMDHENMFWYRQDPGLGLRLIYFSYDVKMKEKGDIPEGYSVSREKKERFSLILESASTNQTSMYLCASSLITTNEKLFFGSGTQLSVL.

The chain recombines TRBV30 with TRBJ2-6, with 11 bases aligning to TRBD1. This CDR3 contains 18 residues. V shed 2 bases and J 0 bases; nucleotides not matched to a gene: 6. Germline-derived CDR1 and CDR2 are GTSNPN and SVGIG (reference sequence). CDR3 coding DNA: TGTGCCTGGAGTATTAAGGGGACAGGGGGCTCTGGGGCCAACGTCCTGACTTTC. The encoded protein is CAWSIKGTGGSGANVLTF.

This chain joins TRBV16 and TRBJ1-5, with D possibly being TRBD1 (5 bases). From germline, CDR1 is KGHSY and CDR2 FQNENV. This CDR3 has 15 amino acids. The V gene lost 0 bases and the J gene lost 5 bases, with 11 bases spanning the gap. The CDR3: CASSQSWGGDQPQHF. CDR3 DNA: TGTGCCAGCAGCCAATCATGGGGGGGGGATCAGCCCCAGCATTTT.

This chain connects TRBV5-6 to TRBJ2-7, with D possibly being TRBD2 (6 bases). Per germline, CDR1 SGHDT and CDR2 YYEEEE. With 1 base removed from V and 5 bases from J, the gap between germline ends came to 7 bases. The CDR3 sequence is 12 residues long. For the CDR3, the DNA is TGTGCCAGCAGCTTGACGGGAGACGAGCAGTACTTC. Translating it yields CASSLTGDEQYF.

This rearrangement joins TRBV7-3 to TRBJ2-6; D is uncertain. The germline CDR1 and CDR2 sequences are SGHTA and FQGTGA. Trimming stripped 1 base from V and 2 bases from J, with 12 bases between. The CDR3 loop spans 17 amino acids. CDR3 residues: CASSLNGPVTGANVLTF. CDR3 coding DNA: TGTGCCAGCAGCTTAAATGGTCCAGTAACTGGGGCCAACGTCCTGACTTTC.

This clone has only a few counts. The V and J genes are TRBV9 and TRBJ2-7; 11 bases are shared with TRBD2. CDR1 SGDLS and CDR2 YYNGEE come from the germline V gene. Unmatched junction bases numbered 2, after V lost 0 bases and J lost 0 bases. The CDR3 spans 16 residues. The CDR3: CASSVGLAGYSYEQYF. CDR3 coding DNA: TGTGCCAGCAGCGTAGGACTAGCGGGATACTCCTACGAGCAGTACTTC.

The chain recombines TRBV4-3 with TRBJ1-6; TRBD1 might be the D (6 bases). Trimming removed 0 bases from V and 8 bases from J, with 14 bases in between. CDR1 and CDR2 from the germline V gene are LGHNA and YSLEER. There are 16 residues in the CDR3. The CDR3 is CASSQEWGRNHSPLHF. CDR3 nucleotide sequence: TGCGCCAGCAGCCAAGAATGGGGGCGTAATCATTCACCCCTCCACTTT.

The V gene is TRBV5-4, the J gene TRBJ1-2, with 7 bases aligning to TRBD1. The CDR3 is made up of 15 amino acids. CDR1 and CDR2 from the germline V gene are SGHNT and YYREEE (reference sequence). J was trimmed by 4 bases and V by 2 bases; bases with no gene match: 8. The CDR3 sequence: CASSLDQGGVYGYTF. In nucleotides, the CDR3 is TGTGCCAGCAGCTTAGATCAGGGGGGAGTCTATGGCTACACCTTC.

The rearrangement links TRBV5-4 to TRBJ2-5; 11 bases line up with TRBD2. The CDR3 covers 15 residues. V dropped 1 base and J dropped 7; count of bases not matched to a gene: 6. Germline V CDR1 and CDR2: SGHNT, YYREEE (reference sequence). The DNA for the CDR3 is TGTGCCAGCAGCTTGACTAGCGGGGGTCCGGGGACCCAGTACTTC. Amino acid sequence: CASSLTSGGPGTQYF.

This clone has ten or more counts. This chain connects TRBV29-1 to TRBJ2-7; 7 nucleotides align to TRBD1. The V gene's germline CDR1 is SQVTM and CDR2 ANQGSEA. Losses at the gene ends were 6 bases for V and 2 bases for J; bases not matched to a gene: 4. The CDR3 is 12 residues long. CDR3 bases: TGCAGCGTGAGGGACAGCCCCTACGAGCAGTACTTC. Its translation: CSVRDSPYEQYF.

This clone was detected ten times or more. The chain has TRBV7-3 and TRBJ1-1; no firm D call. V shed 4 bases and J shed 4 bases, with 10 bases lying between them. CDR1 is SGHTA and CDR2 is FQGTGA in the germline V gene. This CDR3 comprises 13 residues. The chain's CDR3 is CASSSGWSTEAFF. The CDR3 DNA sequence: TGTGCCAGCAGCTCGGGGTGGAGCACTGAAGCTTTCTTT.

This chain links TRBV30 with TRBJ1-5; TRBD1 is a possible D gene (6 bases). Trimming left V 0 bases short and J 3 bases short, with 12 bases between. Germline V gene sequence: CDR1 GTSNPN, CDR2 SVGIG (reference sequence). There are 15 residues in the CDR3. The CDR3 coding sequence is TGTGCCTGGAGTGTAATTGGACAGCTCAATCAGCCCCAGCATTTT. Its protein is CAWSVIGQLNQPQHF.

The chain carries TRBV6-5 and TRBJ1-1; D not resolved. The CDR3 has 12 amino acids. CDR1 is MNHEY, CDR2 SVGAGI, per germline. V was shortened by 6 bases and J by 5 bases, with 10 bases between the two germline ends. The CDR3 DNA sequence: TGTGCCAGCAGCCAAACACGAACTGAAGCTTTCTTT. Protein: CASSQTRTEAFF.

This clone occurred a few times. This sequence joins TRBV7-2 and TRBJ1-1; D uncertain. Trimming cost V 4 bases and J 1 base, with 10 bases left between them. In germline, CDR1 is SGHTA, CDR2 FQGNSA. CDR3 length: 14 residues. CDR3 DNA sequence: TGTGCCAGCAGCTCGACTAATTCGAACACTGAAGCTTTCTTT. It specifies CASSSTNSNTEAFF.

In this sample, this clone turned up a few times. V and J are TRBV7-2 and TRBJ1-5, with 7 bases identical to TRBD1. Losses at the gene ends were 5 bases for V and 4 bases for J; bases not matched to a gene: 8. CDR3 length: 15 amino acids. Germline V CDR1 and CDR2: SGHTA, FQGNSA. CDR3 in DNA: TGTGCCAGCAGCCCGGTCGGGACAGATAATCAGCCCCAGCATTTT. It codes for CASSPVGTDNQPQHF.

The CDR3: CASSLDAWSAYGYTF. The DNA for the CDR3 is TGTGCCAGCAGCTTAGATGCATGGTCTGCGTATGGCTACACCTTC. The chain links TRBV11-2 to TRBJ1-2; D unresolved. The length of the CDR3 is 15 residues. Trimming took off 0 bases at V and 5 bases at J, with 13 bases between the two ends. Germline loops: CDR1 SGHAT, CDR2 FQNNGV.

The V and J genes are TRBV7-2 and TRBJ2-7; weak D call: TRBD2 (6 bases). V lost 5 bases to trimming and J lost 0 bases, with 11 bases between them. CDR3 length: 14 residues. Per germline, CDR1 SGHTA and CDR2 FQGNSA. The CDR3 nucleotides are TGTGCCAGCAGCGTGAATAGCGGCTCCTACGAGCAGTACTTC. It translates to CASSVNSGSYEQYF. Full variable domain (remainder filled in from reference TRBV7-2 and TRBJ2-7): GAGVSQSPSNKVTEKGKDVELRCDPISGHTALYWYRQSLGQGLEFLIYFQGNSAPDKSGLPSDRFSAERTGGSVSTLTIQRTQQEDSAVYLCASSVNSGSYEQYFGPGTRLTVT.

The V call is TRBV6-6, the J call TRBJ1-5; D perhaps matches TRBD1 (5 bases). Between the trimmed V and J ends, which lost 6 bases and 8 bases, there was a span of 14 bases. The CDR3 totals 13 residues. Germline V gene lookup returns CDR1 MNHNY and CDR2 SVGAGI (reference sequence). For the CDR3, the DNA is TGTGCCAGCAGCCCGGGGGAAAGGAAGCCCCAGCATTTT. This gives the protein CASSPGERKPQHF.